This T cell receptor beta chain derives from a study of blood T cells in healthy people across ages. V was pared by 3 bases and J by 0 bases, with 10 bases between. CDR1 and CDR2 from the germline V gene are SGHRS and YFSETQ. The length of the CDR3 is 16 residues. Primed by a sample-barcoded 5' primer and a J-beta primer mix, a second PCR proceeded for about 6 to 11 cycles. TCRdb called the 5' RACE reads again in MiXCR, with one record for every CDR3 protein. Of more than 450,000 distinct CDR3 sequences listed, roughly a quarter are singletons. The sample was also linked to a second study, of T cells of mothers and their children. That work states: Pairs that are related and pairs that are unrelated have TCR recombination output shaped similarly by thymic selection.

The receptor was isolated from a boy aged 2 to 10 in good health. Sequenced sample: blood. J is TRBJ1-6 and V is TRBV5-1; D is unclear. For the CDR3, the DNA is TGCGCCAGCAGCTCGGGTGCGAGCTCCTATAATTCACCCCTCCACTTT. Translation gives CASSSGASSYNSPLHF.